A selection of T cell receptor beta chains follows, all from one sample in a study of control samples from healthy donors and cancer patients. The repertoire was sequenced with immunoSEQ multiplex PCR; TCRdb's copy has only in-frame clones and lacks some. The sample lists 110,000 to 150,000 clones, roughly 92% occurring once. The sequencing input was blood. The receptor set was obtained from a man aged 25 to 40 in good health. CDR3s include the opening cysteine and the closing phenylalanine or tryptophan. Each record gives: V gene, D gene, clone size, J gene, CDR3 protein, CDR3 DNA. A D gene is named only where the DNA matches it firmly. Rows may omit the clone size; those that give it use once, few, many or a size class.

V: TRBV2
D: TRBD1
size: -
J: TRBJ2-5
CDR3: CASSPGTGASDGGETQYF
DNA: TGTGCCAGCAGTCCCGGGACAGGGGCCTCCGATGGGGGGGAGACCCAGTACTTC

V: TRBV2
D: -
size: -
J: TRBJ1-1
CDR3: CASSEGMGRPNTEAFF
DNA: TGTGCCAGCAGTGAAGGGATGGGCAGGCCCAACACTGAAGCTTTCTTT

V: TRBV15
D: -
size: -
J: TRBJ1-4
CDR3: CATSSDRDGKYEKLFF
DNA: TGTGCCACCAGCAGTGACCGGGACGGGAAGTATGAAAAACTGTTTTTT

V: TRBV28
D: -
size: once
J: TRBJ1-2
CDR3: CASSLYEGAFNYGYTF
DNA: TGTGCCAGCAGTTTATATGAGGGCGCGTTTAACTATGGCTACACCTTC

V: TRBV27
D: TRBD1
size: -
J: TRBJ2-2
CDR3: CASSSLPVDRPNTGELFF
DNA: TGTGCCAGCAGTTCGTTACCCGTGGACAGGCCGAACACCGGGGAGCTGTTTTTT

V: TRBV27
D: TRBD1
size: -
J: TRBJ2-7
CDR3: CASRGQGPHEQYF
DNA: TGTGCCAGCAGGGGACAGGGGCCGCACGAGCAGTACTTC

V: TRBV7-9
D: TRBD1
size: -
J: TRBJ2-7
CDR3: CASSYDRGLYEQYF
DNA: TGTGCCAGCAGCTACGACAGGGGACTGTACGAGCAGTACTTC

V: TRBV5-5
D: -
size: -
J: TRBJ1-6
CDR3: CASSLGRGANNSPLHF
DNA: TGTGCCAGCAGCTTGGGGCGGGGGGCGAATAATTCACCCCTCCACTTT

V: TRBV29-1
D: TRBD2
size: -
J: TRBJ2-7
CDR3: CSVELAGGEQYF
DNA: TGCAGCGTTGAACTAGCGGGAGGGGAGCAGTACTTC

V: TRBV27
D: TRBD1
size: -
J: TRBJ2-1
CDR3: CASSWDSSYNEQFF
DNA: TGTGCCAGCAGTTGGGACAGCTCCTACAATGAGCAGTTCTTC

V: TRBV5-6
D: -
size: -
J: TRBJ2-1
CDR3: CASKELPGQPQNNEQFF
DNA: TGTGCCAGCAAGGAATTGCCGGGGCAGCCACAGAACAATGAGCAGTTCTTC

V: TRBV28
D: TRBD1
size: -
J: TRBJ1-2
CDR3: CASSLGQANYGYTF
DNA: TGTGCCAGCAGTTTGGGACAGGCGAACTATGGCTACACCTTC

V: TRBV19
D: TRBD2
size: -
J: TRBJ2-1
CDR3: CASSTPGLGSYNEQFF
DNA: TGTGCCAGTAGTACACCGGGACTAGGGTCCTACAATGAGCAGTTCTTC

V: TRBV28
D: TRBD1
size: -
J: TRBJ2-6
CDR3: CASSAIGTDSGANVLTF
DNA: TGTGCCAGCAGTGCAATAGGGACAGACTCTGGGGCCAACGTCCTGACTTTC

V: TRBV21-1
D: -
size: -
J: TRBJ2-7
CDR3: CASFSGGSSYEQYF
DNA: TGTGCCAGCTTCTCTGGGGGGAGCTCCTACGAGCAGTACTTC

V: TRBV29-1
D: TRBD2
size: -
J: TRBJ2-1
CDR3: CSVLEREFYNEQFF
DNA: TGCAGCGTGTTGGAGCGGGAGTTCTACAATGAGCAGTTCTTC

V: TRBV5-1
D: -
size: -
J: TRBJ1-5
CDR3: CASSLGYSNQPQHF
DNA: TGCGCCAGCAGCTTGGGTTATAGCAATCAGCCCCAGCATTTT

V: TRBV6-5
D: -
size: -
J: TRBJ1-5
CDR3: CASRLDGNQPQHF
DNA: TGTGCCAGCAGACTGGACGGTAATCAGCCCCAGCATTTT

V: TRBV4-1
D: -
size: few
J: TRBJ2-1
CDR3: CASSQAGIGESYEQFF
DNA: TGCGCCAGCAGCCAAGCGGGAATCGGGGAGTCGTATGAGCAGTTCTTC

V: TRBV7-9
D: -
size: -
J: TRBJ2-7
CDR3: CASSLAQTYYEQYF
DNA: TGTGCCAGCAGCTTGGCCCAGACCTACTACGAGCAGTACTTC

V: TRBV6-1
D: TRBD1
size: -
J: TRBJ1-6
CDR3: CASSELKQGISPLHF
DNA: TGTGCCAGCAGTGAGCTTAAACAGGGGATCTCACCCCTCCACTTT

V: TRBV5-5
D: -
size: -
J: TRBJ2-7
CDR3: CASSPLWGGTSYEQYF
DNA: TGTGCCAGCAGCCCCCTTTGGGGCGGCACCTCCTACGAGCAGTACTTC

V: TRBV2
D: TRBD1
size: -
J: TRBJ1-3
CDR3: CASRGQASSGNTIYF
DNA: TGTGCCAGCAGGGGACAGGCGAGCTCTGGAAACACCATATATTTT

V: TRBV28
D: -
size: -
J: TRBJ2-2
CDR3: CASYSSPNTGELFF
DNA: TGTGCCAGTTACAGTTCCCCGAACACCGGGGAGCTGTTTTTT

V: TRBV6-4
D: -
size: -
J: TRBJ1-5
CDR3: CASIHQVSLRGDNQPQHF
DNA: TGTGCCAGCATTCATCAGGTGAGCCTAAGAGGGGACAATCAGCCCCAGCATTTT

V: TRBV19
D: -
size: -
J: TRBJ1-6
CDR3: CASGTSTLSPLHF
DNA: TGTGCCAGTGGGACTTCGACGCTTTCACCCCTCCACTTT

V: TRBV7-9
D: TRBD2
size: -
J: TRBJ2-2
CDR3: CASSLVGLAGAGELFF
DNA: TGTGCCAGCAGCTTAGTAGGACTAGCGGGAGCCGGGGAGCTGTTTTTT

V: TRBV19
D: TRBD2
size: -
J: TRBJ2-7
CDR3: CASSMRAGGIPYEQYF
DNA: TGTGCCAGTAGTATGCGAGCGGGAGGGATCCCCTACGAGCAGTACTTC